Listed below are T cell receptor beta chains from one sample, sequenced in a study of liver allograft versus peripheral blood T cells. TCRdb used MiXCR to reprocess the reads, holding one entry per CDR3 protein. The sample contains roughly 11,000 distinct CDR3 sequences, under 30% of which appear only once. The receptor set was obtained from a human patient who had a liver transplant. The graft donor may have contributed some T cells. The CDR3 runs from the conserved cysteine through the conserved F or W. Fields, in order: clone size, D gene, J gene, V gene, CDR3 protein, CDR3 DNA. A D gene is named only where the DNA matches it firmly. A clone size is listed for some rows: how often the clone was seen (once, few, many), or a class if it is expanded.

clone size: -; D gene: TRBD1; J gene: TRBJ2-7; V gene: TRBV19; CDR3 protein: CASSSPPGTGGFHEQYF; CDR3 DNA: TGTGCCAGTAGTAGCCCTCCCGGGACAGGGGGTTTCCACGAGCAGTACTTC
clone size: -; D gene: -; J gene: TRBJ1-1; V gene: TRBV27; CDR3 protein: CASSLQTVPLNTEAFF; CDR3 DNA: TGTGCCAGCAGTTTACAAACGGTCCCGTTGAACACTGAAGCTTTCTTT
clone size: once; D gene: -; J gene: TRBJ2-7; V gene: TRBV3-2; CDR3 protein: CASSLSGYSYEQYF; CDR3 DNA: TGTGCCAGCAGCCTTAGCGGGTACTCCTACGAGCAGTACTTC
clone size: medium-sized; D gene: TRBD2; J gene: TRBJ2-1; V gene: TRBV18; CDR3 protein: CASSPPGTSGGNEQFF; CDR3 DNA: TGTGCCAGCTCACCACCTGGGACTAGCGGGGGAAATGAGCAGTTCTTC
clone size: -; D gene: -; J gene: TRBJ1-2; V gene: TRBV19; CDR3 protein: CASMEGLRGSYGYTF; CDR3 DNA: TGTGCCAGTATGGAGGGACTGCGGGGTTCGTATGGCTACACCTTC
clone size: medium-sized; D gene: -; J gene: TRBJ1-1; V gene: TRBV7-2; CDR3 protein: CASSNDRREAFF; CDR3 DNA: TGTGCCAGCAGCAACGACAGGCGTGAAGCTTTCTTT
clone size: medium-sized; D gene: -; J gene: TRBJ1-3; V gene: TRBV18; CDR3 protein: CASSRVPVRLSGNTIYF; CDR3 DNA: TGTGCCAGCTCACGAGTCCCGGTTCGGCTCTCTGGAAACACCATATATTTT
clone size: -; D gene: -; J gene: TRBJ1-2; V gene: TRBV7-9; CDR3 protein: CASSEAGVRANYGYTF; CDR3 DNA: TGTGCCAGCAGCGAAGCCGGGGTCAGGGCTAACTATGGCTACACCTTC
clone size: -; D gene: -; J gene: TRBJ1-1; V gene: TRBV12-3/TRBV12-4; CDR3 protein: CASSLGGAEAFF; CDR3 DNA: TGTGCCAGCAGTTTAGGGGGGGCAGAAGCTTTCTTT
clone size: -; D gene: TRBD1; J gene: TRBJ2-7; V gene: TRBV18; CDR3 protein: CASSRGTGGTYEQYF; CDR3 DNA: TGTGCCAGCTCACGGGGGACAGGAGGCACCTACGAGCAGTACTTC
clone size: few; D gene: TRBD2; J gene: TRBJ2-1; V gene: TRBV6-5; CDR3 protein: CASSYRGRGFF; CDR3 DNA: TGTGCCAGCAGTTACCGGGGGAGGGGATTCTTC
clone size: medium-sized; D gene: -; J gene: TRBJ1-2; V gene: TRBV6-2/TRBV6-3; CDR3 protein: CASSRRTALYGYTF; CDR3 DNA: TGTGCCAGCAGTCGCAGGACAGCTCTCTATGGCTACACCTTC
clone size: -; D gene: TRBD1; J gene: TRBJ1-2; V gene: TRBV12-3/TRBV12-4; CDR3 protein: CASTKARGRLRGYTF; CDR3 DNA: TGTGCCAGCACCAAAGCCAGGGGGCGCCTAAGAGGCTACACCTTC
clone size: -; D gene: TRBD1; J gene: TRBJ2-7; V gene: TRBV7-2; CDR3 protein: CASSSIRGRGYEQYF; CDR3 DNA: TGTGCCAGCAGTTCGATCAGGGGGCGAGGTTACGAGCAGTACTTC
clone size: medium-sized; D gene: -; J gene: TRBJ2-7; V gene: TRBV6-1; CDR3 protein: CASRRSFYEQYF; CDR3 DNA: TGTGCCAGCAGAAGGAGCTTTTACGAGCAGTACTTC
clone size: -; D gene: -; J gene: TRBJ1-1; V gene: TRBV18; CDR3 protein: CASSPEGGTEAFF; CDR3 DNA: TGTGCCAGCTCACCCGAGGGGGGCACTGAAGCTTTCTTT
clone size: -; D gene: TRBD1; J gene: TRBJ1-1; V gene: TRBV20-1; CDR3 protein: CSATGTGNTEAFF; CDR3 DNA: TGCAGTGCTACCGGGACAGGGAACACTGAAGCTTTCTTT
clone size: -; D gene: TRBD1; J gene: TRBJ1-2; V gene: TRBV20-1; CDR3 protein: CSVGDRDGYTF; CDR3 DNA: TGCAGTGTAGGGGACAGAGATGGCTACACCTTC
clone size: few; D gene: -; J gene: TRBJ1-4; V gene: TRBV5-6; CDR3 protein: CASSLYSGSNEKLFF; CDR3 DNA: TGTGCCAGCAGCTTATACTCAGGTTCTAATGAAAAACTGTTTTTT
clone size: -; D gene: -; J gene: TRBJ2-2; V gene: TRBV10-3; CDR3 protein: CAISDFGGTGELFF; CDR3 DNA: TGTGCCATCAGTGATTTCGGAGGGACCGGGGAGCTGTTTTTT
clone size: -; D gene: TRBD2; J gene: TRBJ2-1; V gene: TRBV13; CDR3 protein: CASSQWEGRTYNEQFF; CDR3 DNA: TGTGCCAGCAGCCAGTGGGAGGGCCGTACCTACAATGAGCAGTTCTTC
clone size: -; D gene: -; J gene: TRBJ1-1; V gene: TRBV11-2; CDR3 protein: CASSDRSNTEAFF; CDR3 DNA: TGTGCCAGCAGCGACCGGTCGAACACTGAAGCTTTCTTT
clone size: medium-sized; D gene: -; J gene: TRBJ1-6; V gene: TRBV6-1; CDR3 protein: CASSIAQNSPLHF; CDR3 DNA: TGTGCCAGCAGTATCGCCCAAAATTCACCCCTCCACTTT
clone size: few; D gene: TRBD1; J gene: TRBJ1-1; V gene: TRBV6-5; CDR3 protein: CASSQGQGWTEAFF; CDR3 DNA: TGTGCCAGCAGCCAAGGACAGGGATGGACTGAAGCTTTCTTT
clone size: -; D gene: -; J gene: TRBJ2-7; V gene: TRBV7-2; CDR3 protein: CASSLGRAEQYF; CDR3 DNA: TGTGCCAGCAGCCTCGGTCGGGCCGAGCAGTACTTC
clone size: -; D gene: TRBD1; J gene: TRBJ2-6; V gene: TRBV27; CDR3 protein: CASRTGVAGANVLTF; CDR3 DNA: TGTGCCAGCAGAACAGGGGTGGCGGGGGCCAACGTCCTGACTTTC
clone size: few; D gene: -; J gene: TRBJ1-2; V gene: TRBV20-1; CDR3 protein: CSARSGANYGYTF; CDR3 DNA: TGCAGTGCTAGATCTGGAGCTAACTATGGCTACACCTTC
clone size: few; D gene: -; J gene: TRBJ1-2; V gene: TRBV12-3/TRBV12-4; CDR3 protein: CASSYGDGYTF; CDR3 DNA: TGTGCCAGCAGTTACGGCGATGGCTACACCTTC
clone size: medium-sized; D gene: -; J gene: TRBJ1-6; V gene: TRBV5-6; CDR3 protein: CASSLDWSSPLHF; CDR3 DNA: TGTGCCAGCAGCTTGGACTGGAGCTCACCCCTCCACTTT
clone size: few; D gene: -; J gene: TRBJ2-1; V gene: TRBV6-5; CDR3 protein: CASSYRQGGHEQFF; CDR3 DNA: TGTGCCAGCAGTTACAGGCAGGGGGGCCATGAGCAGTTCTTC
clone size: medium-sized; D gene: TRBD2; J gene: TRBJ2-2; V gene: TRBV18; CDR3 protein: CASSITSGSVTGELFF; CDR3 DNA: TGTGCCAGCTCAATCACTAGCGGGAGTGTCACCGGGGAGCTGTTTTTT
clone size: few; D gene: TRBD1; J gene: TRBJ2-1; V gene: TRBV30; CDR3 protein: CAWSVDRGNEQFF; CDR3 DNA: TGTGCCTGGAGTGTAGACAGGGGAAATGAGCAGTTCTTC
clone size: medium-sized; D gene: -; J gene: TRBJ1-2; V gene: TRBV29-1; CDR3 protein: CSVVDRMNYGYTF; CDR3 DNA: TGCAGCGTTGTGGACAGAATGAACTATGGCTACACCTTC
clone size: medium-sized; D gene: -; J gene: TRBJ1-1; V gene: TRBV19; CDR3 protein: CASSIRQRGVNTEAFF; CDR3 DNA: TGTGCCAGTAGTATCCGGCAGCGGGGCGTGAACACTGAAGCTTTCTTT
clone size: few; D gene: -; J gene: TRBJ1-3; V gene: TRBV27; CDR3 protein: CASSLHPGPGNTIYF; CDR3 DNA: TGTGCCAGCAGTCTCCATCCCGGCCCTGGAAACACCATATATTTT
clone size: -; D gene: TRBD1; J gene: TRBJ1-6; V gene: TRBV7-9; CDR3 protein: CASSVWDSRNSPLHF; CDR3 DNA: TGTGCCAGCAGCGTCTGGGACAGCCGGAATTCACCCCTCCACTTT
clone size: many; D gene: -; J gene: TRBJ2-7; V gene: TRBV6-2/TRBV6-3; CDR3 protein: CASTAPARLSYEQYF; CDR3 DNA: TGTGCCAGCACCGCTCCGGCGCGGCTCTCCTACGAGCAGTACTTC